A selection of T cell receptor beta chains follows, all from one sample in a study of cytotoxic CD8 clonotypes in ibrutinib-treated CLL. Clones were read by immunoSEQ multiplex PCR, and TCRdb kept only the in-frame ones, dropping some. Seen here are 150,000 to 200,000 clones, roughly four fifths observed once, and the top ten hold roughly 2%. This specimen consisted of PBMCs, obtained after 12 months of ibrutinib treatment. All receptors derive from a human donor with chronic lymphocytic leukemia. Both conserved end residues are part of each CDR3. Each record gives: D gene, clone size, V gene, J gene, CDR3 DNA, CDR3 protein. D genes are given only for firm matches. For some rows the clone size is stated as once, few or many, or as a class when expanded; others skip it.

>TRBD2|.|TRBV28|TRBJ2-1
TGTGCCAGCACCACTAGCGGGATATCCTACAATGAGCAGTTCTTC
CASTTSGISYNEQFF
>.|.|TRBV4-3|TRBJ2-7
TGCGCCAGCAGCCAAGATTTATTCATTGGGACGGGAGTAGGGCTCCAGTACTTC
CASSQDLFIGTGVGLQYF
>.|.|TRBV30|TRBJ2-5
TGTGCCTGGAGTACTCGGGGGGCCAAGACCCAGTACTTC
CAWSTRGAKTQYF
>.|.|TRBV4-3|TRBJ2-3
TGCGCCAGCAGCCAAGTTGGAAGGGTCAGCACAGATACGCAGTATTTT
CASSQVGRVSTDTQYF
>TRBD1|.|TRBV27|TRBJ1-5
TGTGCCAGCAGTTCAACAGGGGGCACGGGCAATCAGCCCCAGCATTTT
CASSSTGGTGNQPQHF
>.|.|TRBV6-5|TRBJ2-3
TGTGCCAGCAGATCTCTAGCCCAGGGCACAGATACGCAGTATTTT
CASRSLAQGTDTQYF
>.|.|TRBV6-6|TRBJ2-3
TGTGCCAGCAGTTATAGGACAAGTAGCACAGATACGCAGTATTTT
CASSYRTSSTDTQYF
>.|.|TRBV7-2|TRBJ1-5
TGTGCCAGCAGCTTAGAGTGGCGGCAGCCCCAGCATTTT
CASSLEWRQPQHF
>.|.|TRBV7-9|TRBJ2-7
TGTGCCAGCAGCTTCCCGGACAGCCAGTCCTACGAGCAGTACTTC
CASSFPDSQSYEQYF
>TRBD1|few|TRBV5-5|TRBJ1-5
TGTGCCAGCAGTACCGGGACAGGGACCCAGCCCCAGCATTTT
CASSTGTGTQPQHF
>.|.|TRBV4-3|TRBJ2-1
TGCGCCAGCAGCCGGCTACCGCACGGGACTGATGCTTACAATGAGCAGTTCTTC
CASSRLPHGTDAYNEQFF
>TRBD1|.|TRBV7-9|TRBJ1-2
TGTGCCAGCAGCTTATCGGCGGGTGCCCTGGGACAGGAGAACTATGGCTACACCTTC
CASSLSAGALGQENYGYTF
>.|.|TRBV5-1|TRBJ2-6
TGCGCCAGCAGCTTCGGGGGACGGGTCTCTGGGGCCAACGTCCTGACTTTC
CASSFGGRVSGANVLTF
>.|.|TRBV2|TRBJ2-1
TGTGCCAGCAGCGGGGTGGGGAATGAGCAGTTCTTC
CASSGVGNEQFF
>.|once|TRBV4-3|TRBJ1-1
TGCGCCAGCAGCCACGCGACAGCGAACACTGAAGCTTTCTTT
CASSHATANTEAFF
>.|.|TRBV5-6|TRBJ2-5
TGTGCCAGCAGCCGCCTTGGGACCCAGTACTTC
CASSRLGTQYF
>TRBD1|once|TRBV9|TRBJ2-7
TGTGCCAGCAGCGCACTCGGACAGGGCGAGCAGTACTTC
CASSALGQGEQYF
>.|.|TRBV30|TRBJ2-3
TGTGCCTTCTCTTTAGGCGCCGCAGATACGCAGTATTTT
CAFSLGAADTQYF
>.|.|TRBV5-1|TRBJ2-6
TGCGCCAGCAGACCTAGGGGGGCCGGGGCCAACGTCCTGACTTTC
CASRPRGAGANVLTF
>.|.|TRBV7-6|TRBJ2-7
TGTGCCAGCAGCCCCTTCCTCCAGACCTACGAGCAGTACTTC
CASSPFLQTYEQYF
>.|.|TRBV7-3|TRBJ2-2
TGTGCCAGCAGCCCCCGACTCTCCGGGGAGCTGTTTTTT
CASSPRLSGELFF
>.|.|TRBV19|TRBJ1-5
TGTGCCAGTAGTACCTTGGAAGGTGGAGCGGGCAATCAGCCCCAGCATTTT
CASSTLEGGAGNQPQHF
>TRBD1|once|TRBV29-1|TRBJ2-1
TGCAGCGTTGAAGCGGGACAGGGGTTAAATGAGCAGTTCTTC
CSVEAGQGLNEQFF
>.|.|TRBV12-5|TRBJ2-2
TGTGCTAGTGGTCTACAGGGCGGTGGCACCGGGGAGCTGTTTTTT
CASGLQGGGTGELFF
>.|few|TRBV6-5|TRBJ1-1
TGTGCCAGCAGCCCCGAGGGGGGCGCTGACACTGAAGCTTTCTTT
CASSPEGGADTEAFF
>.|once|TRBV7-9|TRBJ2-7
TGTGCCAGCAGCTCCGGACGGGCCTACGAGCAGTACTTC
CASSSGRAYEQYF
>TRBD1|once|TRBV2|TRBJ1-2
TGTGCCAGCAGTGTGCAGGGGGCTAGCTATGGCTACACCTTC
CASSVQGASYGYTF
>TRBD1|.|TRBV19|TRBJ2-7
TGTGCCAGTAGTCCCAGAGGACAGGGGATCGAGGAGCAGTACTTC
CASSPRGQGIEEQYF
>.|.|TRBV10-3|TRBJ2-2
TGTGCCATCACGCCACAGGGAGGCACCGGGGAGCTGTTTTTT
CAITPQGGTGELFF
>TRBD1|.|TRBV28|TRBJ2-7
TGTGCCAGCAGTTTCCCCCATGACAGGGTAGAGCAGTACTTC
CASSFPHDRVEQYF
>.|.|TRBV21-1|TRBJ1-5
TGTGCCAGCAGCGTTCGGACCCGCAATCAGCCCCAGCATTTT
CASSVRTRNQPQHF
>.|.|TRBV27|TRBJ2-7
TGTGCCACCCCAAAACCTCCGATATCCTACGAGCAGTACTTC
CATPKPPISYEQYF
>.|few|TRBV15|TRBJ2-6
TGTGCCACCAGTAGCGGCCCTGGGGCCAACGTCCTGACTTTC
CATSSGPGANVLTF
>.|.|TRBV11-2|TRBJ2-5
TGTGCCAGCAGAACTACGACAGAAGAGACCCAGTACTTC
CASRTTTEETQYF
>.|few|TRBV7-2|TRBJ2-1
TGTGCCAGCACCGACTACCTTTTAGCAACATACAATGAGCAGTTCTTC
CASTDYLLATYNEQFF
>.|once|TRBV6-4|TRBJ2-2
TGTGCCAGCAGTGACTCCCGCAACACCGGGGAGCTGTTTTTT
CASSDSRNTGELFF
>.|.|TRBV28|TRBJ1-6
TGTGCCAGCAGTTTTCCAAGAGGGACTCCCAACCCCTATAATTCACCCCTCCACTTT
CASSFPRGTPNPYNSPLHF
>TRBD2|few|TRBV7-2|TRBJ2-7
TGTGCCAGCAGCAGAGTAGCGGGAGGGTCCGGCGAGCAGTACTTC
CASSRVAGGSGEQYF
>.|.|TRBV29-1|TRBJ2-7
TGCAGCGTTGAAGGCCTCGGAGACGAGCAGTACTTC
CSVEGLGDEQYF
>.|.|TRBV29-1|TRBJ2-1
TGCAGCGTCGGGGACCGTTACAATGAGCAGTTCTTC
CSVGDRYNEQFF
>.|.|TRBV4-1|TRBJ2-3
TGCGCCAGCAGCCAAGCGGGGATAGGGGCAGATACGCAGTATTTT
CASSQAGIGADTQYF
>TRBD1|.|TRBV5-1|TRBJ2-3
TGCGCCAGCAGCGTCACCGGGACAGGGGGTACAGATACGCAGTATTTT
CASSVTGTGGTDTQYF